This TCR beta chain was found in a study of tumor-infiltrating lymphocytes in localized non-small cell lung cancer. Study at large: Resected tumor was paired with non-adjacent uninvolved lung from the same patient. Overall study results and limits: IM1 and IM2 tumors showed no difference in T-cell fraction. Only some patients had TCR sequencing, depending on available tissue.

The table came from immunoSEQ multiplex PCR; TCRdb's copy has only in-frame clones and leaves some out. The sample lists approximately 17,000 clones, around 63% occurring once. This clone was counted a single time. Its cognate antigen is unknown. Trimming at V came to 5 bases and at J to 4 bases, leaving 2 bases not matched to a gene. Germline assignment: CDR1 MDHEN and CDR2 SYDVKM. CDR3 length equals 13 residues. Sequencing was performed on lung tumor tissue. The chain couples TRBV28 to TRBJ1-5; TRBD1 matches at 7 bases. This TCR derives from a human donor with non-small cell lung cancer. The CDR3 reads CASSRQGNQPQHF. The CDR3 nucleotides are TGTGCCAGCAGTCGACAGGGAAATCAGCCCCAGCATTTT.